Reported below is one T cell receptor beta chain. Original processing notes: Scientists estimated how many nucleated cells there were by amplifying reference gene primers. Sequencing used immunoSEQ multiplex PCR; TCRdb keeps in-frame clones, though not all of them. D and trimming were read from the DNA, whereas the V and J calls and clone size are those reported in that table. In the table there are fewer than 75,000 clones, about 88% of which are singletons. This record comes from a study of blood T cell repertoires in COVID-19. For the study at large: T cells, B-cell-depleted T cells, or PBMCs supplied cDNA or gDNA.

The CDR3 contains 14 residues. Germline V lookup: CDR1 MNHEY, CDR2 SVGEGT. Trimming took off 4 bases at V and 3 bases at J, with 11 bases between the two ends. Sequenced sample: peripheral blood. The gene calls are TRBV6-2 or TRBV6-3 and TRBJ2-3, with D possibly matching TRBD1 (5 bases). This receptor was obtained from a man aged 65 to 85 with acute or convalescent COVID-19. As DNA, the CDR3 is TGTGCCAGCAGTTTTTGGGGCGTAACAGATACGCAGTATTTT. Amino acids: CASSFWGVTDTQYF.